Following are 27 T cell receptor beta chains from one sample sequenced in a study of CD8+CD57+ T cells in acquired aplastic anemia. Selection for sequencing was limited to patients who had shown CD8+CD57+ cell expansion by flow cytometry. Using genomic DNA as the template, TCR beta VDJ and CDR3 profiling was carried out. Each CDR3 protein gets one entry after TCRdb re-called the reads with MiXCR. The data hold some 200,000 distinct CDR3 sequences, with 48% observed a single time. What was sequenced was sorted CD4+, CD8+, or CD8+CD57+ T cells (not recorded which) from PBMCs. These receptors came from a human donor with aplastic anemia.

About this clonotype: Compared with germline, one end of the junction differs, possibly owing to a read error. The gene calls are TRBV10-3 and TRBJ1-1, with D unresolved. CDR3 length equals 13 residues. Germline CDR1 is ENHRY and CDR2 is SYGVKD. This CDR3 is CASSSFGATEAFF. Here the CDR3 DNA reads TGTGCCAGCAGTAGTTTCGGTGCCACTGAAGCTTTCTTT.

This clonotype was seen ten or more times. V gene TRBV20-1 combines with J gene TRBJ2-7; 10 positions match TRBD2. V was pared by 6 bases and J by 4 bases, with 9 bases of the junction left unmatched. The CDR3 length is 14 residues. Germline values: CDR1 DFQATT, CDR2 SNEGSKA (reference sequence). CDR3 region: CSATLAGGNYEQYF. CDR3 coding DNA: TGCAGTGCCACCTTAGCGGGAGGAAATTACGAGCAGTACTTC.

This clonotype was observed at least ten times. A junction boundary mismatches the germline segment, possibly from a read error. This chain connects TRBV24-1 to TRBJ2-7; tentative D call: TRBD2 (6 bases). CDR3 length equals 14 residues. The germline CDR1 and CDR2 sequences are KGHDR and SFDVKD. CDR3 nucleotide sequence: TGTGCCACCACTGATAACGGGGGACGCTACGAGCAGTACTTC. Translation: CATTDNGGRYEQYF.

This sequence joins TRBV7-2 and TRBJ2-5; 11 bases fit TRBD2. CDR3 length equals 17 residues. Germline V gene lookup returns CDR1 SGHTA and CDR2 FQGNSA. J lost 1 base, V lost 0 bases, and 4 bases had no gene match. Here the CDR3 DNA reads TGTGCCAGCAGCTTAGCGAGACTAGCGGGGCGCCAAGAGACCCAGTACTTC. Translated, it gives CASSLARLAGRQETQYF.

This clonotype has just one count. The chain uses TRBV10-3 and TRBJ2-2, with 8 nucleotides matching TRBD1. V lost 6 bases and J lost 1; bases outside the gene matches: 4. Germline V gene data show CDR1 as ENHRY and CDR2 as SYGVKD. The CDR3 has 15 residues. The chain's CDR3 is CAIRTGTGNTGELFF. In nucleotides, the CDR3 is TGTGCCATCAGGACGGGGACAGGGAACACCGGGGAGCTGTTTTTT.

CDR3 amino acids: CASRAGADTQYF. In DNA, the CDR3 is TGTGCCAGTAGAGCAGGGGCAGATACGCAGTATTTT. The chain combines TRBV19 with TRBJ2-3; a possible D gene is TRBD1 (6 bases). V lost 6 bases and J lost 4, with 8 bases in between. Germline-derived CDR1 and CDR2 are LNHDA and SQIVND (reference sequence). The CDR3 extends over 12 amino acids.

This clonotype was seen a handful of times. The V call is TRBV2, the J call TRBJ1-6, with D hard to call. Trimming shortened V by 5 bases and J by 7 bases, and 6 bases separated the two germline ends. This CDR3 spans 12 amino acids. CDR1 SNHLY and CDR2 FYNNEI come from the germline V gene. In DNA, the CDR3 is TGTGCCAGCAGTCTTTCCAATTCACCCCTCCACTTT. It translates to CASSLSNSPLHF.

The rearrangement uses TRBV20-1 and TRBJ1-5; no reliable D call. The CDR3 loop spans 15 amino acids. The germline V gene encodes CDR1 DFQATT and CDR2 SNEGSKA (reference sequence). Trimming shortened V by 2 bases and J by 3 bases, and 14 bases separated the two germline ends. In DNA, the CDR3 is TGCAGTGCTAGATCCTCGGACGGAACCAATCAGCCCCAGCATTTT. Protein sequence: CSARSSDGTNQPQHF.

The chain couples TRBV19 to TRBJ1-1; perhaps TRBD1 as D (5 bases). V was cut by 7 bases and J by 1 base, with 10 bases left in between. CDR1 and CDR2 (germline): LNHDA, SQIVND (reference sequence). The CDR3 consists of 13 residues. CDR3 residues: CASTPDRNTEAFF. CDR3 bases: TGTGCCAGTACCCCCGACAGGAACACTGAAGCTTTCTTT.

This clonotype was seen repeatedly, ten times or more. The chain uses TRBV4-3 and TRBJ1-2, with TRBD1 identical over 9 bases. The germline gives CDR1 LGHNA, CDR2 YSLEER. The CDR3 is 15 residues long. Trimming at V came to 0 bases and at J to 7 bases, leaving 6 bases not matched to a gene. The CDR3 DNA reads TGCGCCAGCAGCCAAGAGGCGACAGGGGGAAGTGGCTACACCTTC. It translates to CASSQEATGGSGYTF.

The rearrangement uses TRBV4-2 and TRBJ1-6; TRBD1 matches 7 bases. J gave up 8 bases and V 0 bases, and 7 bases lay outside the gene matches. Germline values: CDR1 LGHNA, CDR2 YNFKEQ. This CDR3 is 16 amino acids long. The CDR3 DNA reads TGTGCCAGCAGCCAAGATTGGAGACAGGGAGATTCACCCCTCCACTTT. Its translation: CASSQDWRQGDSPLHF.

Notes on this clonotype: A much bigger clone sits one base away, suggesting this may be a read error. The chain has TRBV19 and TRBJ1-1; D unclear. The length of the CDR3 is 13 residues. V was cut by 3 bases and J by 7 bases, with 12 bases left in between. CDR1 and CDR2 from the germline V gene are LNHDA and SQIVND (reference sequence). CDR3 in amino acids: CASSIRGRGEAFF. The DNA for the CDR3 is TGTGCCAGTAGTATCCGCGGCCGGGGTGAAGCTTTCTTT.

The genes are TRBV4-2 and TRBJ1-5, with D possibly being TRBD1 (5 bases). V was clipped by 2 bases and J by 4 bases, with 27 bases between them. The germline V gene has CDR1 LGHNA and CDR2 YNFKEQ. CDR3 length: 20 amino acids. The CDR3 bases are TGTGCCAGCAGCCAACGCTATGGACGGCGAAAACAGGAGGGAAATCAGCCCCAGCATTTT. Encoded protein: CASSQRYGRRKQEGNQPQHF.

This clonotype has more than one count but fewer than ten. This rearrangement joins TRBV2 to TRBJ1-1; D is uncertain. Germline CDR1 reads SNHLY; CDR2 reads FYNNEI. There are 11 residues in the CDR3. V was cut by 8 bases and J by 4 bases, with 8 bases left in between. This CDR3 is CASRMGTEAFF. DNA for the CDR3: TGTGCCAGCCGGATGGGCACTGAAGCTTTCTTT.

This clonotype was picked up many times. The chain recombines TRBV10-1 with TRBJ2-1; a possible D gene is TRBD1 (5 bases). CDR3 length equals 13 residues. Trimming pared 0 bases from V and 10 bases from J, leaving 10 bases between. The germline V gene has CDR1 WNHNN and CDR2 SYGVQD (reference sequence). DNA for the CDR3: TGCGCCAGCAGTGAGTCGGGGCAGCCCGAGCAGTTCTTC. Translating it yields CASSESGQPEQFF.

V and J are TRBV5-1 and TRBJ2-2; either TRBD1 or TRBD2 may supply D (5 bases each). V was shortened by 4 bases and J by 0 bases, with 10 bases between the two germline ends. The V gene's germline CDR1 is SGHRS and CDR2 YFSETQ. The CDR3 contains 15 residues. CDR3 loop: CASSVGPTNTGELFF. CDR3 nucleotides: TGCGCCAGCAGCGTGGGACCTACGAACACCGGGGAGCTGTTTTTT.

This rearrangement joins TRBV14 to TRBJ1-6; D uncertain. The CDR3 runs to 14 residues. The V end was cut by 0 bases, the J end by 8 bases, with 8 bases between. Germline values: CDR1 SGHDN, CDR2 FVKESK. The CDR3 sequence: CASSQELWYSPLHF. The CDR3 DNA follows: TGTGCCAGCAGCCAAGAACTTTGGTATTCACCCCTCCACTTT. Supplemented by reference TRBV14 and TRBJ1-6, the full variable domain reads EAGVTQFPSHSVIEKGQTVTLRCDPISGHDNLYWYRRVMGKEIKFLLHFVKESKQDESGMPNNRFLAERTGGTYSTLKVQPAELEDSGVYFCASSQELWYSPLHFGNGTRLTVT.

In this sample, this clonotype turned up many times. The rearrangement uses TRBV7-2 and TRBJ1-1; D is undetermined. Germline CDR1 reads SGHTA; CDR2 reads FQGNSA. V gave up 0 bases and J gave up 11 bases, with 10 bases separating them. The CDR3 has 12 residues. As DNA, the CDR3 is TGTGCCAGCAGCTTAGCCCTGGAGAGGGCTTTCTTT. It yields the protein CASSLALERAFF.

The chain carries TRBV11-1 and TRBJ2-5; 9 positions match TRBD1. CDR1 is SGHAT and CDR2 is FQDESV in the germline V gene (reference sequence). The CDR3 contains 14 residues. V was clipped by 5 bases and J by 5 bases; unmatched bases: 6. The CDR3 region is CASSGYTGGETQYF. As DNA, the CDR3 is TGTGCCAGCAGCGGCTACACAGGGGGCGAGACCCAGTACTTC.

J is TRBJ1-4 and V is TRBV20-1, with D unresolved. In germline, CDR1 is DFQATT, CDR2 SNEGSKA (reference sequence). Between the trimmed V and J ends, which lost 5 bases and 7 bases, there was a span of 11 bases. The CDR3 contains 12 residues. CDR3 bases: TGCAGTGCTGCGGGCGTGGGTGAAAAACTGTTTTTT. This gives the protein CSAAGVGEKLFF.

The V gene is TRBV7-8, the J gene TRBJ1-4; 7 bases are shared with TRBD1. This CDR3 contains 14 residues. The J segment lost 4 bases and the V segment lost 7 bases, leaving 6 bases of the junction unmatched. Germline assignment: CDR1 SGHVS and CDR2 FQNEAQ. CDR3: CASNEGQRNEKLFF. As DNA, the CDR3 is TGTGCCAGCAACGAGGGACAGCGTAATGAAAAACTGTTTTTT.

This clonotype was seen repeatedly, ten times or more. The chain couples TRBV19 to TRBJ1-3; D might be TRBD1 (5 bases). Trimming removed 4 bases at V and 0 bases at J, with 16 bases between. CDR3 length: 17 amino acids. Germline CDR1 LNHDA, CDR2 SQIVND (reference sequence). The CDR3 spells CASSTSPGTVSGNTIYF. In DNA, the CDR3 is TGTGCCAGTAGTACCTCCCCCGGGACGGTCTCTGGAAACACCATATATTTT. Variable domain in full (rest from reference TRBV19 and TRBJ1-3): DGGITQSPKYLFRKEGQNVTLSCEQNLNHDAMYWYRQDPGQGLRLIYYSQIVNDFQKGDIAEGYSVSREKKESFPLTVTSAQKNPTAFYLCASSTSPGTVSGNTIYFGEGSWLTVV.

The V gene is TRBV7-2, the J gene TRBJ2-1; D call uncertain. The germline gives CDR1 SGHTA, CDR2 FQGNSA. V lost 2 bases and J 7 bases, leaving 6 bases between the germline ends. The CDR3 spans 12 residues. The CDR3: CASSLWGNEQFF. CDR3 DNA: TGTGCCAGCAGCTTATGGGGAAATGAGCAGTTCTTC.

V is TRBV2 and J is TRBJ2-3; D possibly corresponds to TRBD2 (5 bases). Germline CDR1 reads SNHLY; CDR2 reads FYNNEI. This CDR3 has 14 residues. V gave up 6 bases and J gave up 0 bases, with 10 bases separating them. In DNA form, the CDR3 reads TGTGCCAGCAGGTTGGGCGGGAGCACAGATACGCAGTATTTT. This codes for CASRLGGSTDTQYF.

The sample holds many counts of this clonotype. The genes are TRBV7-2 and TRBJ1-4; D not resolved. Germline CDR1 is SGHTA and CDR2 is FQGNSA. The CDR3 is 12 residues long. V was clipped by 6 bases and J by 8 bases, with 10 bases between them. The CDR3 here is CASSSTREKLFF. For the CDR3, the DNA is TGTGCCAGCAGTTCCACCAGGGAAAAACTGTTTTTT.

The count of this clonotype is one. Being one base from a much bigger clone, this may be a read error. The chain employs TRBV2 and TRBJ2-7, with a possible D match to TRBD1 (6 bases). There are 15 residues in the CDR3. The germline V gene encodes CDR1 SNHLY and CDR2 FYNNEI. V was pared by 6 bases and J by 5 bases, with 20 bases between. This CDR3 reads CASRADLQGTHEQYF. CDR3 sequence (DNA): TGTGCCAGCAGGGCGGATCTACAGGGCACCCACGAGCAGTACTTC.

This sequence joins TRBV2 and TRBJ2-7; D is uncertain. The CDR3 covers 14 residues. The germline V and J ends were trimmed by 6 bases and 2 bases, with 14 bases remaining between them. Germline V gives CDR1 SNHLY, CDR2 FYNNEI. CDR3: CASRESTTTYEQYF. CDR3 DNA sequence: TGTGCCAGCAGGGAGTCAACTACAACCTACGAGCAGTACTTC.